The clone carrying this T cell receptor beta chain showed up just a few times. The target antigen is unknown. Clones were read by immunoSEQ multiplex PCR, and TCRdb kept only the in-frame ones, dropping some. In the table there are around 64,000 clones, about four fifths of which are singletons. The entry originates in a study of OX40 agonist ivuxolimab in advanced cancers. In the study overall: The mean age was roughly 60 years, ranging from about 20 to 90, with over 70% of participants male. Study-wide points: Partial responders treated at 0.1-3.0 mg/kg exhibited clonal expansion among the lowest measured. Antigen specificity remained undetermined for the expanded peripheral T cells. On average, a greater number of expanded clones characterised CD8+ T cells relative to CD4+.

Germline values: CDR1 MNHEY, CDR2 SVGAGI. After removal of 6 bases from V and 4 bases from J, the junction contained 2 bases not matched to a gene. CDR3 length: 13 amino acids. The input for sequencing was CD4+ or CD8+ T cells sorted from blood, taken in a trial of the OX40 agonist ivuxolimab. This sequence joins TRBV6-5 and TRBJ2-1, with 8 nucleotides matching TRBD1. The receptor was isolated from an adult with an advanced solid tumor such as melanoma, head and neck, liver or kidney cancer. CDR3 nucleotide sequence: TGTGCCAGCAGGACAGGGGAATACAATGAGCAGTTCTTC. Amino acids: CASRTGEYNEQFF.